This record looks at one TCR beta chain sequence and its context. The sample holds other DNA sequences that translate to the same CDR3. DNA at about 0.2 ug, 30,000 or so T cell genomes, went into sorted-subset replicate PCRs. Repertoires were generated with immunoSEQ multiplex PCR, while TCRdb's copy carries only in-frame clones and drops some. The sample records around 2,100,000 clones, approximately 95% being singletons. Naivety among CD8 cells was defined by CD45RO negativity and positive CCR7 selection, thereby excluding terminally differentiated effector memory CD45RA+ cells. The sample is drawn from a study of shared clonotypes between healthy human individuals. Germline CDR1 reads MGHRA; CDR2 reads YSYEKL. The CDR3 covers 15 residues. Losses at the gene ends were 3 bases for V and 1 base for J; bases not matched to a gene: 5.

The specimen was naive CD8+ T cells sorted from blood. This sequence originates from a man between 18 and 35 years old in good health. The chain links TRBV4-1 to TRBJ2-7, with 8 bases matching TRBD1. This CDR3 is CASSHRQGSSYEQYF. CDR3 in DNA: TGCGCCAGCAGCCACCGACAGGGGTCGTCCTACGAGCAGTACTTC.